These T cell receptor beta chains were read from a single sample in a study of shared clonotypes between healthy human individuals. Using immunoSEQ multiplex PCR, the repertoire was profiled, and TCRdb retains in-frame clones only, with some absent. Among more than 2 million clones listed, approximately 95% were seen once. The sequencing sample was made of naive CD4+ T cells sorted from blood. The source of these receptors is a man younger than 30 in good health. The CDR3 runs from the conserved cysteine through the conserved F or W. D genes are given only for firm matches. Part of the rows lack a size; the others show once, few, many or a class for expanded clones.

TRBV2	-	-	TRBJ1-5	CASSEAIGYQPQHF	TGTGCCAGCAGTGAAGCGATCGGTTATCAGCCCCAGCATTTT
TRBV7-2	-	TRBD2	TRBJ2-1	CASSPTSGRGFF	TGTGCCAGCAGCCCGACTAGCGGGAGAGGGTTCTTC
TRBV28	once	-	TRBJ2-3	CASSPTGFEDTQYF	TGTGCCAGCAGTCCCACGGGTTTTGAAGATACGCAGTATTTT
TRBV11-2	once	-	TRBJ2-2	CASSTKTGNTGELFF	TGTGCCAGCAGCACGAAAACAGGGAACACCGGGGAGCTGTTTTTT
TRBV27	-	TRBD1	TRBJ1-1	CASSFDRDRHQAFF	TGTGCCAGCAGTTTTGACAGGGACAGGCATCAAGCTTTCTTT
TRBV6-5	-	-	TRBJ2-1	CASSYATDRPYNEQFF	TGTGCCAGCAGTTACGCAACCGACAGGCCCTACAATGAGCAGTTCTTC
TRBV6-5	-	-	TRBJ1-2	CASSYSLDSFYGYTF	TGTGCCAGCAGTTACTCTTTAGACAGCTTCTATGGCTACACCTTC
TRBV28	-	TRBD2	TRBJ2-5	CASSLGSGVETQYF	TGTGCCAGCAGTTTAGGTAGCGGGGTGGAGACCCAGTACTTC
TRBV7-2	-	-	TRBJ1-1	CASRSMGQNTEAFF	TGTGCCAGCAGAAGTATGGGACAAAACACTGAAGCTTTCTTT
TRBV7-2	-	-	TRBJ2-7	CASSLSPVPSYEQYF	TGTGCCAGCAGCTTAAGTCCTGTCCCCTCCTACGAGCAGTACTTC
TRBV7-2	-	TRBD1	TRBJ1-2	CASSPAPRTGTYNYGYTF	TGTGCCAGCAGCCCAGCCCCCCGGACAGGCACCTATAACTATGGCTACACCTTC